The 20 T cell receptor beta chains listed next were all sequenced from one sample in a study of blood T cell repertoires in COVID-19. Only in-frame clones appear in the TCRdb table, and some are missing; sequencing was by immunoSEQ multiplex PCR. The sample lists more than 85,000 clones, around 78% occurring once. The sample was peripheral blood. The receptors stem from a woman aged 60 to 75 with acute or convalescent COVID-19.

This chain uses TRBV27 with TRBJ2-3; 7 bases agree with TRBD1. In germline, CDR1 is MNHEY, CDR2 SMNVEV (reference sequence). This CDR3 is 16 amino acids long. With V trimmed by 6 bases and J by 4 bases, 13 bases remained unmatched. The CDR3: CASRQGILYGADTQYF. CDR3 coding DNA: TGTGCCAGCAGACAGGGGATCCTATACGGGGCAGATACGCAGTATTTT.

The CDR3 coding sequence is TGTGCCAGTAGTATTGCTGAGGCCGTTAATTCACCCCTCCACTTT. Translating gives CASSIAEAVNSPLHF. The rearrangement links TRBV19 to TRBJ1-6; D gene ambiguous. CDR3 length: 15 amino acids. CDR1 and CDR2 (germline): LNHDA, SQIVND (reference sequence). Trimming removed 3 bases from V and 6 bases from J, with 12 bases in between.

The V call is TRBV24-1, the J call TRBJ2-7; the D gene is possibly TRBD2 (6 bases). The CDR3 length is 13 residues. The V gene lost 9 bases and the J gene lost 2 bases, with 13 bases spanning the gap. CDR1 and CDR2 from the germline V gene are KGHDR and SFDVKD. The CDR3 region has the DNA TGTGCCACCGCCCCCGGAGGGGCCTACGAGCAGTACTTC. It is translated as CATAPGGAYEQYF.

The chain uses TRBV5-1 and TRBJ2-3; 14 bases match TRBD2. The CDR3 consists of 17 residues. CDR1 and CDR2 (germline): SGHRS, YFSETQ. Losses at the gene ends were 4 bases for V and 4 bases for J; bases not matched to a gene: 8. The CDR3 DNA follows: TGCGCCAGCAGCGATGGACTAGCGGGGGGCCTGGCAGATACGCAGTATTTT. This gives the protein CASSDGLAGGLADTQYF.

V is TRBV3-1 (or the pseudogene TRBV3-2) and J is TRBJ2-2; D possibly corresponds to TRBD1 (6 bases). Trimming removed 6 bases at V and 6 bases at J, with 11 bases between. The CDR3 is made up of 13 amino acids. Germline V gene data show CDR1 as LGHDT and CDR2 as YNNKEL (reference sequence). The CDR3 bases are TGTGCCAGCAGTTCAGGGGTTCCCGGGGAGCTGTTTTTT. This translates into CASSSGVPGELFF.

The chain uses TRBV18 and TRBJ2-3, with D tentatively TRBD2 (6 bases). In germline, CDR1 is KGHSH, CDR2 LQKENI. The CDR3 spans 15 residues. Trimming removed 3 bases at V and 2 bases at J, with 12 bases between. CDR3 bases: TGTGCCAGCTCACCCGTCGGAGGGAACACAGATACGCAGTATTTT. Amino acid sequence: CASSPVGGNTDTQYF. The whole variable domain, remainder taken from reference TRBV18 and TRBJ2-3, is NAGVMQNPRHLVRRRGQEARLRCSPMKGHSHVYWYRQLPEEGLKFMVYLQKENIIDESGMPKERFSAEFPKEGPSILRIQQVVRGDSAAYFCASSPVGGNTDTQYFGPGTRLTVL.

The chain carries TRBV4-1 and TRBJ1-2; TRBD1 is a possible D gene (5 bases). The CDR3 contains 16 residues. V lost 1 base and J lost 0, with 12 bases in between. The germline CDR1 and CDR2 sequences are MGHRA and YSYEKL. CDR3 sequence (DNA): TGCGCCAGCAGCCAAGCTGGCGGAGGGGCTAACTATGGCTACACCTTC. Its translation: CASSQAGGGANYGYTF.

This chain uses TRBV10-3 with TRBJ2-1; 14 nucleotides align to TRBD2. Germline CDR1 and CDR2: ENHRY and SYGVKD. The CDR3 totals 16 residues. With V trimmed by 5 bases and J by 4 bases, 4 bases remained unmatched. The CDR3 coding sequence is TGTGCCATCAGTTTGACTAGCGGGGGGGATTACAATGAGCAGTTCTTC. Translating it yields CAISLTSGGDYNEQFF.

The V gene is TRBV11-2, the J gene TRBJ2-1, with D unclear. The CDR3 is made up of 16 amino acids. Deletions cut 1 base from V and 0 bases from J, with 10 bases between. Per germline, CDR1 SGHAT and CDR2 FQNNGV. CDR3 in amino acids: CASSLGGASSYNEQFF. For the CDR3, the DNA is TGTGCCAGCAGCTTAGGCGGAGCTAGCTCCTACAATGAGCAGTTCTTC. Drawing the rest from reference TRBV11-2 and TRBJ2-1, the complete variable domain is EAGVAQSPRYKIIEKRQSVAFWCNPISGHATLYWYQQILGQGPKLLIQFQNNGVVDDSQLPKDRFSAERLKGVDSTLKIQPAKLEDSAVYLCASSLGGASSYNEQFFGPGTRLTVL.

This sequence joins TRBV4-3 and TRBJ2-3; D is unresolved. The CDR3 runs 12 residues. Germline V gene data show CDR1 as LGHNA and CDR2 as YSLEER. V lost 6 bases to trimming and J lost 7 bases, with 11 bases between them. The CDR3 region is CASSNAGYTQYF. The CDR3 region has the DNA TGCGCCAGCAGTAACGCCGGGTATACGCAGTATTTT.

CDR3 region: CASSSLGQLGEKEQFF. CDR3 DNA sequence: TGTGCCAGCAGTTCCCTAGGACAGCTGGGAGAGAAGGAGCAGTTCTTC. The genes are TRBV27 and TRBJ2-1, with D possibly matching TRBD1 (6 bases). Germline V gene sequence: CDR1 MNHEY, CDR2 SMNVEV (reference sequence). V dropped 4 bases and J dropped 10 bases, with 23 bases sitting between them. This CDR3 comprises 16 residues.

The CDR3 reads CATSDFKGSGSTTDTQYF. In DNA form, the CDR3 reads TGTGCCACCAGTGATTTCAAGGGTAGCGGGAGCACCACAGATACGCAGTATTTT. V gene TRBV24-1 combines with J gene TRBJ2-3; 9 positions match TRBD2. Unmatched junction bases numbered 9, after V lost 1 base and J lost 2 bases. The CDR3 runs to 18 residues. CDR1 KGHDR and CDR2 SFDVKD come from the germline V gene.

In DNA, the CDR3 is TGTGCCAGCAGCCAAGACAGGGGGGCTGAAGCTTTCTTT. It codes for CASSQDRGAEAFF. This chain connects TRBV3-1 (or the pseudogene TRBV3-2) to TRBJ1-1; 7 nucleotides line up with TRBD1. The CDR3 sequence is 13 residues long. Germline V lookup: CDR1 LGHDT, CDR2 YNNKEL (reference sequence). V was clipped by 0 bases and J by 6 bases; unmatched bases: 1.

The chain employs TRBV5-4 and TRBJ1-3; D possibly corresponds to TRBD1 (6 bases). This CDR3 comprises 15 residues. V lost 4 bases and J 0 bases, leaving 11 bases between the germline ends. Germline V CDR1 and CDR2: SGHNT, YYREEE (reference sequence). DNA of the CDR3: TGTGCCAGCAGCAGGGACACCGTCTCTGGAAACACCATATATTTT. Translating gives CASSRDTVSGNTIYF.

There are a few counts of this clone. This chain's CDR3 is CASIGTASYEQYF. The CDR3 bases are TGTGCCAGTATCGGGACAGCCTCCTACGAGCAGTACTTC. The V call is TRBV25-1, the J call TRBJ2-7; 7 bases fit TRBD1. With V trimmed by 9 bases and J by 0 bases, 5 bases remained unmatched. Per germline, CDR1 MGHDK and CDR2 SYGVNS. The CDR3 consists of 13 residues.

This clone showed up just once. This chain connects TRBV7-9 to TRBJ1-2; D perhaps matches TRBD1 (5 bases). This CDR3 spans 16 amino acids. Germline-derived CDR1 and CDR2 are SEHNR and FQNEAQ (reference sequence). Trimming stripped 3 bases from V and 1 base from J, with 15 bases between. For the CDR3, the DNA is TGTGCCAGCAGCTTTTCAGGGCGTCCCCTTAACTATGGCTACACCTTC. Its translation is CASSFSGRPLNYGYTF.

This clone has only a few counts. The V gene is TRBV4-1, the J gene TRBJ1-1; the match to TRBD1 covers 8 bases. Germline CDR1 and CDR2: MGHRA and YSYEKL. CDR3 length equals 16 residues. V was pared by 1 base and J by 3 bases, with 7 bases of the junction left unmatched. CDR3 in amino acids: CASSQADRGGHTEAFF. CDR3 sequence (DNA): TGCGCCAGCAGCCAAGCCGACAGGGGTGGACACACTGAAGCTTTCTTT.

The chain carries TRBV5-1 and TRBJ1-2; D uncertain. Trimming took off 2 bases at V and 3 bases at J, with 11 bases between the two ends. CDR1 SGHRS and CDR2 YFSETQ come from the germline V gene. The CDR3 spans 14 residues. CDR3 DNA: TGCGCCAGCAGCTTAGGCCAGACTTACTATGGCTACACCTTC. It is translated as CASSLGQTYYGYTF.

This chain links TRBV19 with TRBJ1-6; TRBD1 is a possible D gene (5 bases). CDR3 length equals 14 residues. Germline CDR1 LNHDA, CDR2 SQIVND (reference sequence). V was pared by 5 bases and J by 6 bases, with 11 bases between. Here the CDR3 DNA reads TGTGCCAGTAGTTTGGGACTTCTTAATTCACCCCTCCACTTT. Its translation is CASSLGLLNSPLHF.

The V call is TRBV9, the J call TRBJ2-1; a possible D gene is TRBD2 (6 bases). From germline, CDR1 is SGDLS and CDR2 YYNGEE. CDR3 length: 16 residues. V lost 0 bases to trimming and J lost 6 bases, with 16 bases between them. CDR3 in amino acids: CASSVASGGLRNEQFF. CDR3 DNA sequence: TGTGCCAGCAGCGTAGCTTCTGGGGGACTGCGCAATGAGCAGTTCTTC.